The 32 T cell receptor beta chains listed next were all sequenced from one sample in a study of shared clonotypes between healthy human individuals. Profiled with immunoSEQ multiplex PCR; TCRdb holds only in-frame clones, not every one. The sample includes 2 million to 2.5 million clones, approximately 95% of them seen just once. Naive CD8 cells comprised CD45RO-negative, CCR7-positively selected cells, excluding terminally differentiated effector memory CD45RA+ cells. Material for sequencing was naive CD8+ T cells sorted from blood. These receptors came from a man in his late teens or twenties in good health.

J is TRBJ1-1 and V is TRBV9; 7 positions agree with TRBD1. Germline trimming cut 0 bases from V and 4 bases from J; bases unmatched to any gene: 3. This CDR3 comprises 14 residues. Germline assignment: CDR1 SGDLS and CDR2 YYNGEE. CDR3 sequence: CASSVEGGVTEAFF. The CDR3 nucleotides read TGTGCCAGCAGCGTAGAAGGGGGCGTCACTGAAGCTTTCTTT.

This chain connects TRBV5-8 to TRBJ2-2; D might be TRBD1 (6 bases). In germline, CDR1 is SGHTS, CDR2 YDEGEE. The V gene lost 0 bases and the J gene lost 4 bases, with 7 bases spanning the gap. This CDR3 comprises 14 residues. The CDR3 nucleotides read TGTGCCAGCAGCTTGGCAGGGGCCACCGGGGAGCTGTTTTTT. Its translation: CASSLAGATGELFF.

The CDR3 loop is CATRGTGGYEQYF. The CDR3, as DNA: TGTGCCACGAGAGGGACAGGGGGATACGAGCAGTACTTC. The chain employs TRBV27 and TRBJ2-7; TRBD1 matches 11 bases. The CDR3 is 13 residues long. The V and J ends lost 10 bases and 4 bases, in that order; junction bases with no gene match: 6. Germline CDR1 reads MNHEY; CDR2 reads SMNVEV (reference sequence).

As regards this clone: The sample carries other DNA sequences with the same CDR3. The chain couples TRBV9 to TRBJ2-1; D uncertain. CDR1 SGDLS and CDR2 YYNGEE come from the germline V gene. The CDR3 is 12 amino acids. Trimming shortened V by 0 bases and J by 7 bases, and 5 bases separated the two germline ends. This chain's CDR3 is CASSVGANEQFF. DNA for the CDR3: TGTGCCAGCAGCGTAGGGGCTAATGAGCAGTTCTTC.

The chain joins TRBV7-9 to TRBJ2-5; 16 bases match TRBD2. Germline CDR1 is SEHNR and CDR2 is FQNEAQ (reference sequence). This CDR3 has 17 residues. Trimming removed 3 bases from V and 5 bases from J; junction bases left unmatched: 6. CDR3 DNA: TGTGCCAGCAGCTTCGGGACTAGCGGGAGGGCCGGGGAGACCCAGTACTTC. Translated, it gives CASSFGTSGRAGETQYF.

The chain has TRBV13 and TRBJ1-2, with TRBD1 as a possible D gene (5 bases). Germline CDR1 PRHDT, CDR2 FYEKMQ (reference sequence). There are 14 residues in the CDR3. The V end lost 5 bases, the J end lost 2 bases, and 12 bases lay between the germline ends. The CDR3 protein is CASSPPTENYGYTF. In DNA form, the CDR3 reads TGTGCCAGCAGCCCCCCGACAGAGAACTATGGCTACACCTTC.

This chain joins TRBV2 and TRBJ1-5, with TRBD1 matching over 10 bases. Germline CDR1 SNHLY, CDR2 FYNNEI. Germline trimming cut 6 bases from V and 7 bases from J; bases unmatched to any gene: 6. CDR3 length equals 14 residues. DNA for the CDR3: TGTGCCAGCAGGGGGACAGGGGTGCGGCAGCCCCAGCATTTT. Protein product: CASRGTGVRQPQHF.

The genes are TRBV18 and TRBJ2-1, with D perhaps being TRBD1 or TRBD2 (5 bases each). The CDR3 extends over 11 amino acids. Germline lookup yields CDR1 KGHSH and CDR2 LQKENI. Deletions cut 3 bases from V and 9 bases from J, with 6 bases between. The CDR3 DNA reads as TGTGCCAGCTCACCCGGGACTGAGCAGTTCTTC. Translating it yields CASSPGTEQFF.

This chain joins TRBV9 and TRBJ1-2; 7 bases match TRBD1. The junction had 5 bases not matched to a gene; V was cut back by 3 bases and J by 6 bases. The germline V gene has CDR1 SGDLS and CDR2 YYNGEE. The CDR3 has 13 amino acids. CDR3 nucleotide sequence: TGTGCCAGCAGCGCCACTCAGGGGGATGGCTACACCTTC. Translated, it gives CASSATQGDGYTF.

The rearrangement joins TRBV29-1 to TRBJ2-1; 8 bases align to TRBD2. The V gene's germline CDR1 is SQVTM and CDR2 ANQGSEA. J was trimmed by 2 bases and V by 6 bases; bases with no gene match: 9. CDR3 length equals 15 residues. In nucleotides, the CDR3 is TGCAGCGTCGCCCTAACTAGCGGACCCTACAATGAGCAGTTCTTC. The encoded protein is CSVALTSGPYNEQFF.

A remark on this clone: Other DNA sequences in the sample encode the same CDR3. V and J are TRBV5-1 and TRBJ2-3, with D hard to call. Trimming shortened V by 0 bases and J by 2 bases, and 10 bases separated the two germline ends. The CDR3 contains 15 residues. From germline, CDR1 is SGHRS and CDR2 YFSETQ. This CDR3 reads CASSLVGDNTDTQYF. The CDR3 coding sequence is TGCGCCAGCAGCTTGGTAGGCGACAACACAGATACGCAGTATTTT.

The chain couples TRBV4-1 to TRBJ2-7; 9 bases are shared with TRBD1. Germline V CDR1 and CDR2: MGHRA, YSYEKL. J was trimmed by 3 bases and V by 1 base; bases with no gene match: 7. The CDR3 is 16 residues long. CDR3 residues: CASSQASGTGLYEQYF. The CDR3 DNA follows: TGCGCCAGCAGCCAAGCTTCCGGGACAGGGCTCTACGAGCAGTACTTC.

The chain has TRBV5-6 and TRBJ2-1, with a tentative D call TRBD1 (6 bases). The CDR3 has 14 residues. The germline V gene has CDR1 SGHDT and CDR2 YYEEEE. The V gene lost 1 base and the J gene lost 7 bases, with 12 bases spanning the gap. The CDR3 nucleotides read TGTGCCAGCAGCTTGTATGCAGGGGTAAATGAGCAGTTCTTC. This gives the protein CASSLYAGVNEQFF.

This sequence joins TRBV2 and TRBJ2-3; D is ambiguous. With 5 bases removed from V and 2 bases from J, the gap between germline ends came to 14 bases. The CDR3 runs to 15 residues. Germline values: CDR1 SNHLY, CDR2 FYNNEI. CDR3 loop: CASSTDPPLTDTQYF. CDR3 bases: TGTGCCAGCAGTACGGACCCGCCCCTCACAGATACGCAGTATTTT.

A note on this clone: Other DNA sequences in the same sample also yield this CDR3. V gene TRBV6-6 combines with J gene TRBJ2-7; 9 positions agree with TRBD1. V gave up 2 bases and J gave up 4 bases; unmatched junction bases: 3. The CDR3 sequence is 14 residues long. CDR1 MNHNY and CDR2 SVGAGI come from the germline V gene (reference sequence). In DNA form, the CDR3 reads TGTGCCAGCAGTTACGGGACAGGGTTGTACGAGCAGTACTTC. It translates to CASSYGTGLYEQYF.

This clone was seen a single time. The chain couples TRBV21-1 to TRBJ2-2; the table's D gene call, TRBD1, was not cross checked with the DNA. TRBV21-1 counts as a pseudogene. CDR3 length: 16 amino acids. CDR3 in amino acids: CASSKATGGDTGELFF. In nucleotides, the CDR3 is TGTGCCAGCAGCAAAGCGACAGGGGGCGACACCGGGGAGCTGTTTTTT.

The chain carries TRBV4-1 and TRBJ2-7; no clear D. The CDR3 runs to 13 residues. CDR1 and CDR2 from the germline V gene are MGHRA and YSYEKL. Trimming stripped 1 base from V and 9 bases from J, with 13 bases between. The CDR3 protein is CASSQGPSTLQYF. CDR3 sequence (DNA): TGCGCCAGCAGCCAAGGGCCCTCTACTCTGCAGTACTTC.

The V call is TRBV14, the J call TRBJ2-7; possibly TRBD2 for D (6 bases). This CDR3 contains 15 residues. CDR1 is SGHDN, CDR2 FVKESK, per germline. The V and J ends lost 0 bases and 3 bases respectively, with 12 bases between them. The CDR3 here is CASSQDLRGSYEQYF. CDR3 nucleotides: TGTGCCAGCAGCCAAGATCTTCGGGGGAGCTACGAGCAGTACTTC.

J is TRBJ2-4 and V is TRBV11-2; tentative D call: TRBD2 (5 bases). Trimming took 4 bases from V and 5 from J, leaving 15 bases between them. The CDR3 spans 15 residues. Germline V gene sequence: CDR1 SGHAT, CDR2 FQNNGV. CDR3 loop: CASSSASDGENIQYF. The CDR3 DNA is TGTGCCAGCAGCTCCGCATCAGACGGGGAAAACATTCAGTACTTC.

The chain employs TRBV27 and TRBJ1-1, with TRBD1 as a possible D gene (6 bases). With 4 bases removed from V and 2 bases from J, the gap between germline ends came to 8 bases. The CDR3 has 13 amino acids. Germline assignment: CDR1 MNHEY and CDR2 SMNVEV (reference sequence). The CDR3 coding sequence is TGTGCCAGCAGTTGGGACACCAACACTGAAGCTTTCTTT. It encodes CASSWDTNTEAFF.

The chain has TRBV27 and TRBJ2-1, with 8 bases lining up with TRBD2. The CDR3 consists of 14 residues. V lost 3 bases to trimming and J lost 7 bases; unmatched junction nucleotides: 5. Germline V lookup: CDR1 MNHEY, CDR2 SMNVEV (reference sequence). The CDR3 loop reads CASSLGTSLNEQFF. Here the CDR3 DNA reads TGTGCCAGCAGTTTGGGGACTAGTCTGAATGAGCAGTTCTTC.

The chain recombines TRBV28 with TRBJ2-3; TRBD2 agrees at 11 bases. From germline, CDR1 is MDHEN and CDR2 SYDVKM. CDR3 size: 16 residues. J lost 6 bases, V lost 7 bases, and 12 bases had no gene match. The chain's CDR3 is CASTKTSGVWMDTQYF. CDR3 in DNA: TGTGCCAGCACCAAGACTAGCGGGGTATGGATGGATACGCAGTATTTT.

The chain employs TRBV10-3 and TRBJ1-4, with unresolved D. In germline, CDR1 is ENHRY, CDR2 SYGVKD. The CDR3 covers 19 residues. The V and J ends lost 2 bases and 3 bases respectively, with 22 bases between them. The CDR3 DNA sequence: TGTGCCATCAGTGAGACATACAGCCCTACTTTCGTAGCTAATGAAAAACTGTTTTTT. It yields the protein CAISETYSPTFVANEKLFF.

This chain joins TRBV5-8 and TRBJ1-5; D is uncertain. V lost 3 bases, J lost 6 bases, and 4 bases lay in between. Germline CDR1 SGHTS, CDR2 YDEGEE. The CDR3 consists of 11 residues. CDR3 protein: CASSWGQPQHF. The CDR3 DNA sequence: TGTGCCAGCAGCTGGGGTCAGCCCCAGCATTTT. The complete variable domain, with remaining parts taken from reference TRBV5-8 and TRBJ1-5, reads EAGVTQSPTHLIKTRGQQATLRCSPISGHTSVYWYQQALGLGLQFLLWYDEGEERNRGNFPPRFSGRQFPNYSSELNVNALELEDSALYLCASSWGQPQHFGDGTRLSIL.

The rearrangement links TRBV9 to TRBJ2-1; 11 bases line up with TRBD2. The V gene end was trimmed by 7 bases and the J gene end by 5 bases; junction bases not matched to a gene: 8. The CDR3 length is 15 residues. CDR1 SGDLS and CDR2 YYNGEE come from the germline V gene. As DNA, the CDR3 is TGTGCCAGCGGGGAACTAGCGGGGGCACACAATGAGCAGTTCTTC. It translates to CASGELAGAHNEQFF.

The J gene is TRBJ1-1, the V gene TRBV2, with unresolved D. Trimming removed 6 bases from V and 0 bases from J, with 11 bases in between. The CDR3 length is 14 residues. Germline V lookup: CDR1 SNHLY, CDR2 FYNNEI. CDR3 nucleotides: TGTGCCAGCAGCGCGGACCCTCTGAACACTGAAGCTTTCTTT. Protein sequence: CASSADPLNTEAFF. Combining the CDR3 with reference TRBV2 and TRBJ1-1 gives the whole variable domain EPEVTQTPSHQVTQMGQEVILRCVPISNHLYFYWYRQILGQKVEFLVSFYNNEISEKSEIFDDQFSVERPDGSNFTLKIRSTKLEDSAMYFCASSADPLNTEAFFGQGTRLTVV.

The V call is TRBV27, the J call TRBJ2-7; TRBD2 matches at 9 bases. The CDR3 runs to 16 residues. Trimming removed 3 bases from V and 3 bases from J; junction bases left unmatched: 9. CDR1 is MNHEY and CDR2 is SMNVEV in the germline V gene (reference sequence). The CDR3 sequence: CASSLGIGTSYYEQYF. Here the CDR3 DNA reads TGTGCCAGCAGTTTGGGGATTGGGACTAGCTACTACGAGCAGTACTTC.

The CDR3 loop reads CASSFGGPTYEQYF. CDR3 nucleotide sequence: TGTGCCAGCAGTTTTGGGGGCCCAACCTACGAGCAGTACTTC. This chain uses TRBV6-5 with TRBJ2-7; TRBD1 might be the D (6 bases). The CDR3 consists of 14 residues. V was trimmed by 4 bases and J by 2 bases, leaving 12 bases between them. The germline V gene has CDR1 MNHEY and CDR2 SVGAGI.

The CDR3 reads CASSLLRLDRGRDTEAFF. For the CDR3, the DNA is TGCGCCAGCAGCCTTCTCAGGCTAGACAGGGGAAGAGACACTGAAGCTTTCTTT. V is TRBV4-3 and J is TRBJ1-1; 8 nucleotides line up with TRBD1. Looked up from germline, CDR1 is LGHNA and CDR2 is YSLEER. This CDR3 has 18 residues. V lost 4 bases, J lost 3 bases, and 16 bases stayed unmatched.

This chain links TRBV2 with TRBJ2-7; 12 nucleotides agree with TRBD2. The ends lost 11 bases at V and 0 bases at J; junction bases unmatched: 11. The CDR3 covers 16 residues. In germline, CDR1 is SNHLY, CDR2 FYNNEI. CDR3 in DNA: TGTGCCCTCGGGGCTAGCGGGGGGGATAGCTCCTACGAGCAGTACTTC. This sequence encodes CALGASGGDSSYEQYF.

This sequence joins TRBV5-6 and TRBJ2-7; D is undetermined. V lost 4 bases, J lost 3 bases, and 14 bases lay in between. The CDR3 runs to 14 residues. From germline, CDR1 is SGHDT and CDR2 YYEEEE. CDR3 residues: CASSRVPSLYEQYF. CDR3 nucleotides: TGTGCCAGCAGCCGGGTCCCCTCACTCTACGAGCAGTACTTC.

The V gene is TRBV14, the J gene TRBJ1-1, with 10 bases fitting TRBD1. This CDR3 is built from 17 residues. Germline assignment: CDR1 SGHDN and CDR2 FVKESK. V lost 0 bases, J lost 0 bases, and 4 bases stayed unmatched. The CDR3 DNA reads as TGTGCCAGCAGCCAAGATTGGGGACAGGGGATGAACACTGAAGCTTTCTTT. This translates into CASSQDWGQGMNTEAFF.